This T cell receptor (beta chain) was sequenced in a study of shared T cell receptors in the human thymus. Produced via immunoSEQ multiplex PCR; TCRdb's table is partial and in-frame only. The repertoire includes roughly 550,000 clones, approximately 78% of them detected once, and about 0.013% sits in the top ten. The same sample was also studied in work on human thymus T cells. Per that paper: Corrective surgery for congenital heart defects was being performed on the healthy Finnish infants who served as donors. Corrective heart surgery yielded resections, and these provided the thymus tissue.

The sample comprised thymocytes. The sequence derives from a boy in the first two years of life with a congenital heart defect.

The CDR3 DNA reads TGTGCCACCTATTGGGGAGGGGATGTTCGCTATGGCTACACCTTC. Its protein is CATYWGGDVRYGYTF. J is TRBJ1-2 and V is TRBV6-5; tentatively, D is TRBD1 (5 bases). Germline V gene data show CDR1 as MNHEY and CDR2 as SVGAGI. Trimming shortened V by 10 bases and J by 4 bases, and 22 bases separated the two germline ends. This CDR3 is 15 amino acids long.